This paragraph covers one T cell receptor beta chain sequence. The antigen remains unidentified. The data were obtained in a study of T cell repertoires in cytomegalovirus infection. General observations from the study: Frequencies of public TCR beta families were cumulated, and this identified carriers of CMV plus the relevant HLA.

TCRdb processed the reads anew with MiXCR; each CDR3 protein has one entry. The sample has 250,000 or so distinct CDR3 sequences, about a sixth seen once. The clonotype was recovered from a human donor in good health (CMV status not recorded). Some clones in this sample may be carry-over from other donors' samples. The source material was CD8+ T cells from PBMCs.

DNA of the CDR3: TGTGCCGGGGGCTCGGGGGGGCCCTACGAGCAGTACTTC. This encodes CAGGSGGPYEQYF. The chain links TRBV28 to TRBJ2-7; TRBD2 agrees at 8 bases. V was clipped by 11 bases and J by 2 bases; unmatched bases: 8. The CDR3 has 13 amino acids. The germline V gene encodes CDR1 MDHEN and CDR2 SYDVKM.